The 23 T cell receptor beta chains in this list originate from one sample, sequenced in a study of blood T cell repertoires in COVID-19. Data came from immunoSEQ multiplex PCR; TCRdb stores just in-frame clones and leaves some out. Altogether about 71,000 clones are present, about 70% being singletons, with the ten largest covering 28%. The sequencing sample was made of peripheral blood. These receptors came from a woman aged 80 or over with active or convalescent COVID-19.

CDR3 coding DNA: TGCAGTGCTAGTATGGGGGCTGCCACTAATGAAAAACTGTTTTTT. It is translated as CSASMGAATNEKLFF. This sequence joins TRBV20-1 and TRBJ1-4, with D maybe TRBD1 (6 bases). Deletions cut 3 bases from V and 2 bases from J, with 13 bases between. The CDR3 covers 15 residues. The germline V gene has CDR1 DFQATT and CDR2 SNEGSKA (reference sequence).

The gene calls are TRBV20-1 and TRBJ1-5; D is unresolved. The V end was cut by 3 bases, the J end by 1 base, with 10 bases between. Germline assignment: CDR1 DFQATT and CDR2 SNEGSKA (reference sequence). CDR3 length: 14 residues. CDR3 in amino acids: CSASTGLSNQPQHF. The CDR3 coding sequence is TGCAGTGCTAGTACGGGGTTGAGCAATCAGCCCCAGCATTTT.

V gene TRBV9 combines with J gene TRBJ2-6, with TRBD2 as a possible D gene (6 bases). V lost 1 base to trimming and J lost 2 bases, with 7 bases between them. From germline, CDR1 is SGDLS and CDR2 YYNGEE. The CDR3 has 15 amino acids. CDR3 residues: CASSVWGAGANVLTF. The CDR3 nucleotides are TGTGCCAGCAGCGTATGGGGGGCTGGGGCCAACGTCCTGACTTTC.

The rearrangement uses TRBV9 and TRBJ1-4; the D is unclear. The CDR3 covers 14 residues. From germline, CDR1 is SGDLS and CDR2 YYNGEE. V gave up 4 bases and J gave up 0 bases, with 7 bases separating them. The CDR3 nucleotides are TGTGCCAGCAGCCTCGGGGCAACTAATGAAAAACTGTTTTTT. Its protein product is CASSLGATNEKLFF.

The chain combines TRBV7-3 with TRBJ2-1; D is perhaps TRBD2 (6 bases). Germline loops: CDR1 SGHTA, CDR2 FQGTGA. Trimming left V 4 bases short and J 0 bases short, with 10 bases between. The CDR3 contains 15 residues. CDR3: CASSSDYSSYNEQFF. The CDR3 DNA reads TGTGCCAGCAGCTCGGACTATAGCTCCTACAATGAGCAGTTCTTC.

This clone has just one count. The chain has TRBV5-1 and TRBJ2-5; 8 bases are shared with TRBD2. CDR3 length: 15 residues. V gave up 2 bases and J gave up 5 bases; unmatched junction bases: 8. Germline V gene lookup returns CDR1 SGHRS and CDR2 YFSETQ. The chain's CDR3 is CASSFRPAGVETQYF. The CDR3 coding sequence is TGCGCCAGCAGCTTCCGCCCAGCGGGGGTGGAGACCCAGTACTTC.

V usage is TRBV6-1 and J usage is TRBJ2-3; D might be TRBD1 (6 bases). This CDR3 region has 15 residues. Trimming removed 0 bases at V and 2 bases at J, with 9 bases between. The germline V gene has CDR1 MNHNS and CDR2 SASEGT. The CDR3: CASSEAGHPTDTQYF. DNA for the CDR3: TGTGCCAGCAGTGAAGCGGGACACCCCACAGATACGCAGTATTTT.

J is TRBJ2-3 and V is TRBV9; a possible D gene is TRBD2 (5 bases). CDR1 is SGDLS and CDR2 is YYNGEE in the germline V gene. V was shortened by 5 bases and J by 3 bases, with 10 bases between the two germline ends. There are 13 residues in the CDR3. CDR3 nucleotides: TGTGCCAGCAGGCGGACGGGAACAGATACGCAGTATTTT. The encoded protein is CASRRTGTDTQYF.

This chain uses TRBV20-1 with TRBJ2-7; TRBD2 agrees at 14 bases. The CDR3 has 16 amino acids. V shed 3 bases and J 4 bases; nucleotides not matched to a gene: 8. Germline CDR1 and CDR2: DFQATT and SNEGSKA (reference sequence). The CDR3 is CSASPGLAGGSYEQYF. CDR3 nucleotides: TGCAGTGCTAGTCCCGGACTAGCGGGGGGATCTTACGAGCAGTACTTC.

The V gene is TRBV15, the J gene TRBJ1-3, with unresolved D. With 1 base removed from V and 0 bases from J, the gap between germline ends came to 13 bases. Germline loops: CDR1 LNHNV, CDR2 YYDKDF (reference sequence). This CDR3 is 17 amino acids long. In nucleotides, the CDR3 is TGTGCCACCAGCAGAGCCGTGAATCCCAGCTCTGGAAACACCATATATTTT. It codes for CATSRAVNPSSGNTIYF.

The table lists this clone with a count of one. The rearrangement joins TRBV7-9 to TRBJ1-2, with D possibly being TRBD1 (5 bases). Germline V gene lookup returns CDR1 SEHNR and CDR2 FQNEAQ (reference sequence). The CDR3 is 12 residues long. V dropped 5 bases and J dropped 7 bases, with 11 bases sitting between them. In DNA, the CDR3 is TGTGCCAGCAGCCCCGCGGGGCTTGGCTACACCTTC. It specifies CASSPAGLGYTF.

The chain joins TRBV30 to TRBJ1-5, with D perhaps matching TRBD1 (6 bases). The V and J ends lost 5 bases and 7 bases respectively, with 12 bases between them. The CDR3 covers 12 residues. The germline gives CDR1 GTSNPN, CDR2 SVGIG (reference sequence). Written as DNA, the CDR3 is TGTGCCTGGCAAGTTAGGGGGCAGCCCCAGCATTTT. Translating it yields CAWQVRGQPQHF.

This chain uses TRBV6-5 with TRBJ1-2, with 8 positions matching TRBD1. The CDR3 is made up of 14 amino acids. V was clipped by 8 bases and J by 3 bases; unmatched bases: 8. Germline V gene sequence: CDR1 MNHEY, CDR2 SVGAGI. In DNA, the CDR3 is TGTGCCAGCCGACAGGGGCGAGGGGACTATGGCTACACCTTC. Protein product: CASRQGRGDYGYTF.

The chain is built from TRBV7-2 and TRBJ2-7, with 10 bases matching TRBD1. The CDR3 totals 15 residues. Germline V gives CDR1 SGHTA, CDR2 FQGNSA. V dropped 5 bases and J dropped 3; count of bases not matched to a gene: 7. CDR3 residues: CASSRGGTGVYEQYF. As DNA, the CDR3 is TGTGCCAGCAGCCGGGGAGGGACAGGGGTCTACGAGCAGTACTTC.

The chain couples TRBV6-5 to TRBJ1-6; 9 bases map to TRBD1. Germline V gene sequence: CDR1 MNHEY, CDR2 SVGAGI. This CDR3 is 14 amino acids long. V lost 0 bases, J lost 13 bases, and 4 bases stayed unmatched. The CDR3 DNA follows: TGTGCCAGCAGTTACTCGAGGGACAGGGCTCCCCTCCACTTT. This sequence encodes CASSYSRDRAPLHF.

The rearrangement links TRBV21-1 to TRBJ2-3; the DNA was not used to check the table's D call, TRBD1. TRBV21-1 is a pseudogene. The CDR3 length is 14 residues. The CDR3 loop is CASSKDRGKDTQYF. CDR3 in DNA: TGTGCCAGCAGCAAGGACAGGGGGAAAGATACGCAGTATTTT.

The gene calls are TRBV5-1 and TRBJ2-1; 13 bases agree with TRBD2. Germline V CDR1 and CDR2: SGHRS, YFSETQ. This CDR3 is 16 amino acids long. After removal of 5 bases from V and 9 bases from J, the junction contained 11 bases not matched to a gene. The CDR3 sequence is CASSQLLAGGRLEQFF. The CDR3 DNA reads TGCGCCAGCAGTCAGTTACTAGCGGGGGGGCGTCTTGAGCAGTTCTTC.

The V and J genes are TRBV4-1 and TRBJ2-1, with TRBD1 identical over 9 bases. The junction had 3 bases not matched to a gene; V was cut back by 1 base and J by 5 bases. The CDR3 contains 15 residues. CDR1 MGHRA and CDR2 YSYEKL come from the germline V gene. In nucleotides, the CDR3 is TGCGCCAGCAGCCAAGGGGACAGGGAGGACAATGAGCAGTTCTTC. It yields the protein CASSQGDREDNEQFF.

The chain has TRBV6-6 and TRBJ2-1; 11 bases fit TRBD1. V was pared by 7 bases and J by 5 bases, with 7 bases of the junction left unmatched. Germline V gene data show CDR1 as MNHNY and CDR2 as SVGAGI (reference sequence). The CDR3 is 15 amino acids. CDR3 in amino acids: CASTRDRGFDNEQFF. The CDR3 DNA reads as TGTGCCAGCACACGGGACAGGGGGTTCGACAATGAGCAGTTCTTC.

V is TRBV7-2 and J is TRBJ1-6; 7 bases align to TRBD1. Trimming at V came to 5 bases and at J to 9 bases, leaving 7 bases not matched to a gene. CDR3 length: 14 residues. The germline gives CDR1 SGHTA, CDR2 FQGNSA. CDR3 sequence: CASSPGTASSPLHF. The CDR3 DNA follows: TGTGCCAGCAGCCCCGGGACAGCATCTTCACCCCTCCACTTT.

The rearrangement links TRBV19 to TRBJ2-1; D ambiguous. V lost 1 base, J lost 15 bases, and 4 bases lay in between. CDR1 is LNHDA, CDR2 SQIVND, per germline (reference sequence). CDR3 length equals 9 residues. The CDR3 DNA reads as TGTGCCAGTAGTATAGGGAGGTTCTTC. It codes for CASSIGRFF.

This clone showed up just a few times. The V gene is TRBV7-2, the J gene TRBJ2-2; 8 bases agree with TRBD1. Germline V gene sequence: CDR1 SGHTA, CDR2 FQGNSA. There are 13 residues in the CDR3. V lost 6 bases and J lost 7; bases outside the gene matches: 4. The CDR3 loop reads CASSPDRGGELFF. The DNA of the CDR3 is TGTGCCAGCAGTCCTGACAGGGGCGGGGAGCTGTTTTTT. The complete variable domain, with remaining parts taken from reference TRBV7-2 and TRBJ2-2, reads GAGVSQSPSNKVTEKGKDVELRCDPISGHTALYWYRQSLGQGLEFLIYFQGNSAPDKSGLPSDRFSAERTGGSVSTLTIQRTQQEDSAVYLCASSPDRGGELFFGEGSRLTVL.

The rearrangement uses TRBV27 and TRBJ2-6; 10 bases align to TRBD1. V was clipped by 10 bases and J by 2 bases; unmatched bases: 8. The CDR3 loop spans 16 amino acids. The germline V gene has CDR1 MNHEY and CDR2 SMNVEV (reference sequence). CDR3 region: CAIPRTGGAGANVLTF. CDR3 nucleotide sequence: TGTGCCATCCCACGGACAGGGGGGGCTGGGGCCAACGTCCTGACTTTC.